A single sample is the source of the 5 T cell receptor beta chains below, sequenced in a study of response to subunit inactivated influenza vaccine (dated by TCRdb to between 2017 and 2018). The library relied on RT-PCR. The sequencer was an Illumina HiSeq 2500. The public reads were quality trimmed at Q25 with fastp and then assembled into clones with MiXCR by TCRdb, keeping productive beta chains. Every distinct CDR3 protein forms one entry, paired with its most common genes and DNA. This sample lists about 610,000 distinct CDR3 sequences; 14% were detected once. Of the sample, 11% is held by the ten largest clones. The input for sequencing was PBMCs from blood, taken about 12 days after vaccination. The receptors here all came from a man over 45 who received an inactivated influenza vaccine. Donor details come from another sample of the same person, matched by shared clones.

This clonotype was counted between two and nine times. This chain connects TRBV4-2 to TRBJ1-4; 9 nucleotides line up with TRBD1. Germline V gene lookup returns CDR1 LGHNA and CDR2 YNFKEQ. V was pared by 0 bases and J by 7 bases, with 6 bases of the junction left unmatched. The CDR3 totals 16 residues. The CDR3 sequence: CASSQDRGQGAEKLFF. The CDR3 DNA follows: TGTGCCAGCAGCCAAGATCGGGGACAGGGAGCTGAAAAACTGTTTTTT.

The CDR3 coding sequence is TGTGCCAGCAGCGTTCATACAGATACGCAGTATTTT. As protein: CASSVHTDTQYF. The V call is TRBV9, the J call TRBJ2-3; no clear D gene. V was cut by 2 bases and J by 3 bases, with 4 bases left in between. This CDR3 comprises 12 residues. Germline V gene lookup returns CDR1 SGDLS and CDR2 YYNGEE.

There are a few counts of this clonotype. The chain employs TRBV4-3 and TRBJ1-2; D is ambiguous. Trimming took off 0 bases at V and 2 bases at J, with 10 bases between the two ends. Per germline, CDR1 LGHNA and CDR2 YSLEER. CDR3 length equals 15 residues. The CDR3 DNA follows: TGCGCCAGCAGCCAAGATCTTCATGGGAACTATGGCTACACCTTC. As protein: CASSQDLHGNYGYTF.

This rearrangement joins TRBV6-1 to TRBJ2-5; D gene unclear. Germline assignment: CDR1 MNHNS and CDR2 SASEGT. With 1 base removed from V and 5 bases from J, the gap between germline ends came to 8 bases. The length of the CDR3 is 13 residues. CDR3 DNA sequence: TGTGCCAGCAGTGAAGGCGGCTGGGAGACCCAGTACTTC. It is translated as CASSEGGWETQYF.

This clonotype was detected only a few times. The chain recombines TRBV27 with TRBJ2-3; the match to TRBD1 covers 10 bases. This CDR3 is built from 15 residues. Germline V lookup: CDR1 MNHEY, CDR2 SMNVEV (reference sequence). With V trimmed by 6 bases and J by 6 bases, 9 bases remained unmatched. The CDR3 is CASRTWTGGADTQYF. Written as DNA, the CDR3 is TGTGCCAGCAGGACATGGACAGGGGGGGCGGATACGCAGTATTTT.